This T cell receptor beta chain was profiled in a study of blood T cells in healthy people across ages. Across the whole study: About one barcoded beta molecule was captured per two T cells (by template switching). Study-wide results and limits: Older individuals had lower TCR beta diversity per million T cells (the decline was roughly linear).

Next came a second PCR, run for about 6 to 12 cycles, which used a sample-barcoded 5' primer along with a J-beta primer mix. With 12 random nucleotides, a template-switch adaptor tagged each individual cDNA molecule. TCRdb itself ran the 5' RACE reads through MiXCR, one entry per CDR3 protein. The sample has more than 700,000 distinct CDR3 sequences; about 55% are singletons. A remark on this clonotype: Its antigen remains unknown.

CDR3 length: 14 amino acids. J gave up 8 bases and V 10 bases, and 9 bases lay outside the gene matches. The chain is built from TRBV12-3 or TRBV12-4 and TRBJ1-4; 11 bases are shared with TRBD1. The sample taken for sequencing was blood. This TCR was sampled from a man at least 80 years old in good health. The CDR3 is CATSDRGPAEKLFF. The CDR3 DNA follows: TGTGCCACCTCGGACAGGGGGCCGGCGGAAAAACTGTTTTTT.